The subject of this entry is one T cell receptor beta chain. Its antigen is still unknown. Base quality data are lacking; no much larger clone is found one base away. This sample stems from a study of blood T cell repertoires in COVID-19 (TCRdb year 2020). Looking at the study overall: Collaborator samples came from the United States, Italy and Spain and covered acute and convalescent phases of COVID-19. The material from the prospective study consisted of cDNA or gDNA derived from T cells, B-cell-depleted T cells, or PBMCs. Subjects who had been exposed to COVID-19, were actively infected with it, or had recovered from it provided the deeply sampled blood TCRbeta repertoires that made up the dataset. The repertoires were released in a freely available public database meant as a resource for research on the immune response to SARS-CoV-2. Samples came from the ongoing ImmuneRACE study (first 160 participants) plus 1,254 subjects from 6 global collaborators. The sample metadata nearly always contained a de-identified subject ID, COVID-19 status, age in years and sex. Where HLA class I and class II types were available, the types were taken from metadata supplied by the sample provider, not from assay-based typing.

Measured from the cysteine to the phenylalanine, the CDR3 is 12 residues long. Only the CDR3 portion is preserved as DNA: 36 bases, with reading frame beginning at the first base. The germline V gene specifies KGHSH as CDR1 and LQKENI as CDR2. Trimming at the junction amounts to 3 bases on V and 12 bases on J, and the germline ends lie 12 bases apart. TCRbeta CDR3 regions were amplified from genomic DNA using the immunoSEQ Assay, a bias-controlled multiplex PCR. The study's own analysis went as follows. Within the assay, amplification of reference gene primers was used to estimate how many nucleated cells each sample contained. Sequence reads were collapsed and filtered to measure the absolute abundance of every unique TCRbeta CDR3 rearrangement. For each sample, productive Simpson clonality was calculated as the square root of Simpson's diversity index across productive rearrangements. The table comes from immuneACCESS by way of TCRdb, which keeps in-frame sequences with V and J called. Part of the clones is missing from these tables; in studies checked, under half for an unresolved V gene and the rest for unknown reasons. V, J and clone size were drawn from that table, and D and trimming were deduced from the DNA. In this sample the table shows roughly 140,000 clones, 70% to 90% of which occur a single time. Clones ranked in the top ten supply around a quarter of the sample.

Collaborating institutions collected whole blood in K2EDTA tubes following their own protocols. For TCRbeta analysis, collaborator samples were shipped as frozen whole blood, as isolated PBMCs, or as DNA extracted from either sample type. What the study reported, not specific to this receptor: How much clinical and demographic metadata was included differed by source and by participant, and the metadata was provided uncurated.

Sequenced material: peripheral blood. The clonotype originates from a human donor in a cohort sampled during active COVID-19. The rearranged chain carries TRBV18 and TRBJ2-1; the D segment cannot be called with confidence. The DNA sequence is given as TGTGCCAGCTCACCCGACTTGCCGTGGCAGTTCTTC. Its protein reads: CASSPDLPWQFF.